These 8 T cell receptor beta chains came from one sample sequenced in a study of T cell repertoires in aging, cancer and after chemotherapy. Amplification of TCR beta used genomic DNA extracted from peripheral blood. Multiplex touch-down PCR with TRB-A/B primers amplified rearranged V-D-J TRB sequences. TCRdb re-called the multiplex PCR reads with MiXCR, one entry per CDR3 protein. The sample holds more than 7,000 distinct CDR3 sequences, around a third seen once. The sample consisted of blood. Receptor source: a human donor in good health.

This clonotype is medium-sized. This chain links TRBV4-3 with TRBJ2-6, with D possibly matching TRBD2 (6 bases). CDR1 is LGHNA, CDR2 YSLEER, per germline. The CDR3 spans 16 residues. V lost 0 bases to trimming and J lost 0 bases, with 6 bases between them. Here the CDR3 reads CASSQEGGSGANVLTF. For the CDR3, the DNA is TGCGCCAGCAGCCAAGAGGGGGGCTCTGGGGCCAACGTCCTGACTTTC.

This clonotype was detected only a few times. J is TRBJ2-3 and V is TRBV30; TRBD2 agrees at 9 bases. This CDR3 is 17 amino acids long. The germline CDR1 and CDR2 sequences are GTSNPN and SVGIG (reference sequence). J lost 2 bases, V lost 1 base, and 10 bases had no gene match. This CDR3 reads CAWSGDPSGAFTDTQYF. The CDR3 DNA is TGTGCCTGGAGTGGAGACCCTAGCGGGGCGTTCACAGATACGCAGTATTTT.

The CDR3 nucleotides read TGCAGCGTTCGACAGGGGGCAGATACGCAGTATTTT. Protein sequence: CSVRQGADTQYF. J is TRBJ2-3 and V is TRBV29-1; 9 bases are a match to TRBD1. Germline CDR1 reads SQVTM; CDR2 reads ANQGSEA. V shed 5 bases, J shed 4 bases, and the junction held 1 base outside the gene matches. The CDR3 spans 12 residues.

This clonotype has a handful of counts. The rearrangement joins TRBV20-1 to TRBJ2-7, with D perhaps TRBD1 or TRBD2 (5 bases each). This CDR3 has 13 residues. Germline CDR1 DFQATT, CDR2 SNEGSKA (reference sequence). V lost 2 bases to trimming and J lost 5 bases, with 13 bases between them. CDR3 protein: CSARRQGAHEQYF. CDR3 bases: TGCAGTGCTAGACGGCAGGGAGCCCACGAGCAGTACTTC.

The chain couples TRBV11-1 to TRBJ2-7, with D unclear. This CDR3 has 11 amino acids. CDR1 is SGHAT, CDR2 FQDESV, per germline (reference sequence). Trimming pared 3 bases from V and 5 bases from J, leaving 5 bases between. The CDR3 spells CASSFINEQYF. As DNA, the CDR3 is TGTGCCAGCAGCTTTATCAACGAGCAGTACTTC. Based on the CDR3 plus reference TRBV11-1 and TRBJ2-7, the full variable domain is EAEVAQSPRYKITEKSQAVAFWCDPISGHATLYWYRQILGQGPELLVQFQDESVVDDSQLPKDRFSAERLKGVDSTLKIQPAELGDSAMYLCASSFINEQYFGPGTRLTVT.

This clonotype has only one observation. The chain combines TRBV29-1 with TRBJ2-7; D may be TRBD1 or TRBD2 (7 bases each). The CDR3 loop spans 19 amino acids. The germline gives CDR1 SQVTM, CDR2 ANQGSEA. V was cut by 7 bases and J by 0 bases, with 31 bases left in between. The CDR3 nucleotides are TGCAGCGGAGGACAGGCGACCACCGGGGAGGGCCCAAGCTCCTACGAGCAGTACTTC. Translation: CSGGQATTGEGPSSYEQYF.

There are a few counts of this clonotype. J is TRBJ2-6 and V is TRBV19, with TRBD1 as a possible D gene (6 bases). The CDR3 has 19 residues. Looked up from germline, CDR1 is LNHDA and CDR2 is SQIVND (reference sequence). V dropped 3 bases and J dropped 0 bases, with 18 bases sitting between them. The CDR3 nucleotides are TGTGCCAGTAGTATCGGAGTTTGGACAGCTCGCTCTGGGGCCAACGTCCTGACTTTC. It translates to CASSIGVWTARSGANVLTF.

This chain links TRBV6-4 with TRBJ2-3; D might be TRBD1 (5 bases). CDR3 length: 14 residues. Germline V gives CDR1 MRHNA, CDR2 SNTAGT. Deletions cut 6 bases from V and 0 bases from J, with 10 bases between. Written as DNA, the CDR3 is TGTGCCAGCAGCCCGACAGACAGCACAGATACGCAGTATTTT. Its translation is CASSPTDSTDTQYF.